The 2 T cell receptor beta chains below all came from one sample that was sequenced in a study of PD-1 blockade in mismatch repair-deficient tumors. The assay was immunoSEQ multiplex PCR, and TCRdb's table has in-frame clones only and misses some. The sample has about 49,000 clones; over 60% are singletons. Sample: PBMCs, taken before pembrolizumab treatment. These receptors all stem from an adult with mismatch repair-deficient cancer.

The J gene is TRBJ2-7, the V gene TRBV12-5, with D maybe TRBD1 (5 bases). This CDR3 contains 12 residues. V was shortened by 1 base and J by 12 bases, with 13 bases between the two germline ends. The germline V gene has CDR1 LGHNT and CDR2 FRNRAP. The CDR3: CASGLDTTTAYF. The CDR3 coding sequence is TGTGCTAGTGGTTTGGACACAACGACAGCGTACTTC. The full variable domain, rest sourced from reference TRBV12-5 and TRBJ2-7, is DARVTQTPRHKVTEMGQEVTMRCQPILGHNTVFWYRQTMMQGLELLAYFRNRAPLDDSGMPKDRFSAEMPDATLATLKIQPSEPRDSAVYFCASGLDTTTAYFGPGTRLTVT.

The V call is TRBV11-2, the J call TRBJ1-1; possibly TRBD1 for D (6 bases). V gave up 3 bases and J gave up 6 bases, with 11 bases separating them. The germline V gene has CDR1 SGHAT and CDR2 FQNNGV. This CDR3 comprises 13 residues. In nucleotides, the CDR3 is TGTGCCAGCAGCTTTTCAGGGGCCGCTGAAGCTTTCTTT. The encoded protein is CASSFSGAAEAFF.